These 12 T cell receptor beta chains came from one sample sequenced in a study of blood T cells in healthy people across ages. A second PCR of roughly 7 to 11 cycles used a sample-barcoded 5' primer and a J-beta primer mix. TCRdb passed the 5' RACE reads through MiXCR, listing each CDR3 protein once. The sample lists roughly 800,000 distinct CDR3 sequences; roughly 50% were seen once. The sample comprised blood. The receptors here all came from a man older than 75 in good health.

The chain is built from TRBV5-1 and TRBJ1-2; tentative D call: TRBD1 (6 bases). Germline V gives CDR1 SGHRS, CDR2 YFSETQ. CDR3 length equals 14 residues. The V end was cut by 2 bases, the J end by 3 bases, with 11 bases between. The CDR3 bases are TGCGCCAGCAGCTTTCTCCCAGGGGACTATGGCTACACCTTC. Translating it yields CASSFLPGDYGYTF.

The V and J genes are TRBV20-1 and TRBJ2-7; D is ambiguous. V was trimmed by 7 bases and J by 2 bases, leaving 9 bases between them. The CDR3 covers 11 residues. Germline CDR1 and CDR2: DFQATT and SNEGSKA (reference sequence). The CDR3 is CSGKRAYEQYF. DNA for the CDR3: TGCAGTGGAAAAAGGGCCTACGAGCAGTACTTC.

The V gene is TRBV18, the J gene TRBJ2-1; tentatively, D is TRBD2 (5 bases). The ends were cut back, 5 bases at V and 9 bases at J, with 14 bases in the middle. The CDR3 contains 13 residues. CDR1 and CDR2 from the germline V gene are KGHSH and LQKENI. The CDR3 coding sequence is TGTGCCAGCTCATCCGACACTCGGGGTGAGCAGTTCTTC. Amino acid sequence: CASSSDTRGEQFF.

In this sample, this clonotype turned up a few times. This chain uses TRBV3-1 with TRBJ1-2; tentative D call: TRBD1 (6 bases). Per germline, CDR1 LGHDT and CDR2 YNNKEL (reference sequence). The CDR3 has 15 residues. Deletions cut 4 bases from V and 4 bases from J, with 16 bases between. The CDR3, as DNA: TGTGCCAGCAGCCGAGACTCCGGGACACCCTATGGCTACACCTTC. Protein product: CASSRDSGTPYGYTF.

This chain connects TRBV5-1 to TRBJ2-1, with 11 bases fitting TRBD1. V trimming: 4 bases; J trimming: 7 bases; junction bases outside the gene matches: 10. The CDR3 sequence is 16 residues long. The V gene's germline CDR1 is SGHRS and CDR2 YFSETQ. In DNA, the CDR3 is TGCGCCAGCAGCCCTGGGGGCGGACAGGGGGCTAATGAGCAGTTCTTC. Its protein is CASSPGGGQGANEQFF.

V gene TRBV29-1 combines with J gene TRBJ1-1, with TRBD1 as a possible D gene (5 bases). V was shortened by 8 bases and J by 6 bases, with 13 bases between the two germline ends. This CDR3 has 11 residues. Germline CDR1 reads SQVTM; CDR2 reads ANQGSEA. This CDR3 reads CSFRVGAEAFF. Here the CDR3 DNA reads TGCAGCTTCAGGGTGGGGGCTGAAGCTTTCTTT.

Comments on this clonotype: This could be a read error, since a much larger clone is one nucleotide away. The chain is built from TRBV29-1 and TRBJ2-7; 7 bases match TRBD2. The J call may be in error: the DNA end matches TRBJ2-4 better. Looked up from germline, CDR1 is SQVTM and CDR2 is ANQGSEA. The CDR3 is 15 residues long. CDR3 sequence (DNA): TGCAGCGTTGGCCTCGCGGCGGGAGTGCAAAACATTCAGTACTTC. Translated, it gives CSVGLAAGVQNIQYF.

This clonotype was observed a few times. This sequence joins TRBV29-1 and TRBJ2-3, with TRBD2 matching 14 bases. Germline-derived CDR1 and CDR2 are SQVTM and ANQGSEA. V shed 5 bases, J shed 4 bases, and the junction held 8 bases outside the gene matches. This CDR3 is built from 16 residues. This chain's CDR3 is CSVQGTSGSRADTQYF. The DNA for the CDR3 is TGCAGCGTTCAGGGGACTAGCGGGAGCCGGGCAGATACGCAGTATTTT.

This chain uses TRBV11-2 with TRBJ2-1; TRBD2 aligns across 9 bases. Germline CDR1 SGHAT, CDR2 FQNNGV. This CDR3 region has 17 residues. The V gene end was trimmed by 4 bases and the J gene end by 6 bases; junction bases not matched to a gene: 13. In nucleotides, the CDR3 is TGTGCCAGCAGCTCCCCCGGGAGGGGCGGGAGGGCCAATGAGCAGTTCTTC. Encoded protein: CASSSPGRGGRANEQFF.

The J gene is TRBJ2-3, the V gene TRBV21-1. TRBV21-1 constitutes a pseudogene. The CDR3 has 16 amino acids. Here the CDR3 reads CASSNRAEHPHRYAYF. The CDR3 bases are TGTGCCAGCAGCAACCGCGCAGAACACCCGCACAGATACGCGTATTTT.

The CDR3 coding sequence is TGTGCCAGCAGCATGTCTCAGGGGCTTGTCGGGGAGCAGTACTTC. Protein: CASSMSQGLVGEQYF. V usage is TRBV7-9 and J usage is TRBJ2-7; D is perhaps TRBD1 (6 bases). The CDR3 runs to 15 residues. CDR1 and CDR2 from the germline V gene are SEHNR and FQNEAQ (reference sequence). The V gene lost 5 bases and the J gene lost 7 bases, with 21 bases spanning the gap.

CDR3 coding DNA: TGTGCCAGCAGGGGGGTGGGGGCCAATGAGCAGTTCTTC. It is translated as CASRGVGANEQFF. J is TRBJ2-1 and V is TRBV6-2 or TRBV6-3; tentative D call: TRBD1 (6 bases). Trimming stripped 6 bases from V and 6 bases from J, with 12 bases between. From germline, CDR1 is MNHEY and CDR2 SVGEGT. This CDR3 contains 13 residues.